The 4 T cell receptor beta chains listed next were all sequenced from one sample in a study of blood T cells in healthy people across ages. Together with a sample-barcoded 5' primer, a J-beta primer mix was included in a second PCR lasting about 6 to 11 cycles. TCRdb reanalysed the 5' RACE reads using MiXCR and keeps one entry per CDR3 protein. The sample yields 1.6 million or so distinct CDR3 sequences, roughly 32% seen once. The sample consisted of blood. Receptors originate from a woman aged 25 to 39 in good health.

To note about this clonotype: Its ends do not fully match the called genes, so a read error is possible. This chain links TRBV2 with TRBJ2-5; D is undetermined. From germline, CDR1 is SNHLY and CDR2 FYNNEI. This CDR3 has 14 residues. CDR3 protein: CAGSEFYRQETQYF. The CDR3 nucleotides read TGTGCCGGCAGTGAATTTTACCGACAAGAGACCCAGTACTTC.

The V and J genes are TRBV20-1 and TRBJ1-3; D call uncertain. Per germline, CDR1 DFQATT and CDR2 SNEGSKA (reference sequence). CDR3 length equals 14 residues. Trimming shortened V by 5 bases and J by 0 bases, and 11 bases separated the two germline ends. The CDR3 is CSAPSVGSGNTIYF. In nucleotides, the CDR3 is TGCAGTGCTCCTTCAGTTGGCTCTGGAAACACCATATATTTT.

Regarding this clonotype: This is likely a read error, given that the CDR3 carries no conserved phenylalanine or tryptophan at its end. This rearrangement joins TRBV27 to TRBJ1-5; no clear D gene. Germline V gene sequence: CDR1 MNHEY, CDR2 SMNVEV (reference sequence). The CDR3 consists of 14 residues. V was trimmed by 2 bases and J by 2 bases, leaving 7 bases between them. The CDR3 is CASSLGVGNQPQHC. The CDR3 DNA sequence: TGTGCCAGCAGTTTAGGGGTGGGCAATCAGCCCCAGCATTGT.

J is TRBJ2-7 and V is TRBV3-1; maybe TRBD1 (5 bases). Between the trimmed V and J ends, which lost 1 base and 3 bases, there was a span of 10 bases. CDR3 length equals 14 residues. Germline CDR1 LGHDT, CDR2 YNNKEL (reference sequence). CDR3: CASSQGNRIYEQYF. In nucleotides, the CDR3 is TGTGCCAGCAGCCAAGGCAACAGGATCTACGAGCAGTACTTC.